Sequencing of this T cell receptor (beta chain) was carried out in a study of cytomegalovirus exposure and HLA in healthy donors. Study outcomes and limitations: The authors later linked a missense DCLRE1C variant to TCR beta V- and J-gene trimming.

About this clone: Its antigen is currently unknown.

The CDR3 runs 17 residues. J lost 8 bases, V lost 7 bases, and 18 bases had no gene match. CDR1 and CDR2 from the germline V gene are SEHNR and FQNEAQ (reference sequence). The PCR contained 60 Vbeta and 13 Jbeta primers. Clones were read by immunoSEQ multiplex PCR, and TCRdb kept only the in-frame ones, dropping some. Of approximately 290,000 clones in the sample, about four fifths were seen once. The clonotype originates from a girl aged 2 to 9 in good health and CMV-seronegative. The sequencing sample was made of PBMCs. The chain is built from TRBV7-9 and TRBJ2-1; 9 bases align to TRBD2. CDR3 loop: CASTVGGHGGGAYEQFF. CDR3 bases: TGTGCCAGCACTGTAGGGGGACATGGCGGGGGGGCCTATGAGCAGTTCTTC.